The rows below give T cell receptor beta chains drawn from one sample of a study of cytomegalovirus exposure and HLA in healthy donors. Produced via immunoSEQ multiplex PCR; TCRdb's table is partial and in-frame only. The table lists over 150,000 clones, roughly 75% of them singletons. The sequenced sample was PBMCs. These receptors were collected from a man aged 18 to 29 in good health and CMV-seronegative. CDR3s include the opening cysteine and the closing phenylalanine or tryptophan. Each record gives: V gene, D gene, J gene, clone size, CDR3 protein, CDR3 DNA. A D gene is named only where the DNA matches it firmly. The size entry is marked missing in some rows and otherwise reads once, few, many or a size class.

>TRBV7-9|NA|TRBJ1-2|NA
CASTLGSYGYTF
TGTGCCAGCACCTTGGGCAGCTATGGCTACACCTTC
>TRBV11-2|TRBD2|TRBJ2-3|NA
CASSLRASGITDTQYF
TGTGCCAGCAGCTTGAGGGCTAGCGGGATCACAGATACGCAGTATTTT
>TRBV30|NA|TRBJ2-3|NA
CAWSADRTFTDTQYF
TGTGCCTGGAGTGCCGACCGGACTTTCACAGATACGCAGTATTTT
>TRBV21-1|NA|TRBJ2-5|NA
CASSIHLADQETQYF
TGTGCCAGCAGCATCCACCTAGCGGACCAAGAGACCCAGTACTTC
>TRBV7-9|TRBD2|TRBJ2-1|NA
CSSRGGGYNEQFF
TGTTCCAGCCGGGGCGGGGGCTACAATGAGCAGTTCTTC
>TRBV27|TRBD2|TRBJ2-7|NA
CASSSSSGGYEQYF
TGTGCCAGCAGTTCCTCCAGCGGGGGCTACGAGCAGTACTTC
>TRBV19|NA|TRBJ2-7|few
CASSLAGVKNEQYF
TGTGCCAGTAGCCTTGCAGGGGTGAAGAACGAGCAGTACTTC
>TRBV6-5|TRBD1|TRBJ1-1|NA
CASSNGQGKNTEAFF
TGTGCCAGCAGTAATGGACAGGGAAAGAACACTGAAGCTTTCTTT
>TRBV27|NA|TRBJ2-1|NA
CASRQSSSYNEQFF
TGTGCCAGTCGACAGTCGAGCTCCTACAATGAGCAGTTCTTC
>TRBV15|NA|TRBJ2-1|NA
CATSRQTVGNEQFF
TGTGCCACCAGCCGACAAACCGTAGGCAATGAGCAGTTCTTC
>TRBV7-9|TRBD2|TRBJ2-7|NA
CASSLAGWGRDSYEQYF
TGTGCCAGCAGCTTAGCCGGTTGGGGGAGGGACTCCTACGAGCAGTACTTC
>TRBV6-6|TRBD1|TRBJ1-3|NA
CASSPTDRAGNTIYF
TGTGCCAGCAGTCCCACGGACAGGGCTGGAAACACCATATATTTT
>TRBV11-2|TRBD2|TRBJ2-1|NA
CASSLGASGGNEQFF
TGTGCCAGCAGCTTAGGCGCTAGCGGGGGCAATGAGCAGTTCTTC
>TRBV5-1|NA|TRBJ2-3|NA
CAGVGGMDTDTQYF
TGCGCCGGGGTCGGCGGGATGGACACAGATACGCAGTATTTT
>TRBV5-1|NA|TRBJ1-5|NA
CASSLDPQGGQPQHF
TGCGCCAGCAGCTTGGATCCCCAGGGCGGCCAGCCCCAGCATTTT
>TRBV19|NA|TRBJ2-2|NA
CATAAGVTGELFF
TGTGCCACCGCGGCAGGGGTCACCGGGGAGCTGTTTTTT
>TRBV7-9|TRBD1|TRBJ2-7|NA
CASSFPGQGPASYEQYF
TGTGCCAGCAGCTTCCCGGGACAGGGACCAGCCTCCTACGAGCAGTACTTC
>TRBV14|NA|TRBJ2-2|few
CASSQDGPKLTGELFF
TGTGCCAGCAGCCAAGATGGGCCGAAGCTGACGGGGGAGCTGTTTTTT
>TRBV5-1|TRBD1|TRBJ2-7|NA
CASSFRLGQGHEQYF
TGCGCCAGCAGCTTTCGGTTGGGACAGGGTCACGAGCAGTACTTC
>TRBV5-1|NA|TRBJ1-2|NA
CASSLASQGRTGYTF
TGCGCCAGCAGCTTGGCCAGTCAGGGGCGAACTGGCTACACCTTC
>TRBV5-6|NA|TRBJ2-1|NA
CASSPRGLGEQFF
TGTGCCAGCAGCCCGCGGGGGCTAGGAGAGCAGTTCTTC
>TRBV5-1|NA|TRBJ1-2|NA
CASSPTTDRIHGYTF
TGCGCCAGCAGCCCGACGACCGACAGGATACATGGCTACACCTTC
>TRBV6-5|NA|TRBJ1-2|NA
CAVRQISNYGYTF
TGTGCCGTCAGACAGATATCTAACTATGGCTACACCTTC
>TRBV2|NA|TRBJ2-3|NA
CASSNGLRDTQYF
TGTGCCAGCAGTAATGGACTGAGGGATACGCAGTATTTT
>TRBV18|NA|TRBJ2-7|once
CASSNNRDSYEQYF
TGTGCCAGCTCAAATAACAGGGACTCCTACGAGCAGTACTTC
>TRBV25-1|NA|TRBJ2-7|few
CASSRGYEQYF
TGTGCCAGCAGTAGAGGGTACGAGCAGTACTTC
>TRBV27|TRBD1|TRBJ1-6|NA
CASSHRGDNSPLHF
TGTGCCAGCAGTCACAGGGGGGATAATTCACCCCTCCACTTT
>TRBV19|NA|TRBJ2-3|NA
CASSRIRRAPTVDTQYF
TGTGCCAGTAGTCGCATCCGGAGGGCTCCCACTGTGGATACGCAGTATTTT
>TRBV9|NA|TRBJ2-7|once
CASSVAGDYEQYF
TGTGCCAGCAGCGTAGCGGGGGATTACGAGCAGTACTTC
>TRBV4-2|TRBD1|TRBJ1-5|NA
CASSQGPEGDRGSLQHF
TGTGCCAGCAGCCAAGGCCCCGAGGGGGACAGGGGCAGCCTACAGCATTTT